Presented here are 17 T cell receptor beta chains from one specimen sequenced in a study of sequential checkpoint blockade in melanoma. The treatment here: randomized to nivolumab then ipilimumab (arm A) or the reverse (arm B). Generated by immunoSEQ multiplex PCR, the TCRdb table keeps only in-frame clones and is missing some. The sample has some 30,000 clones, approximately 86% seen once. This specimen consisted of CD8+ T cells sorted from blood (inferred from file names), obtained from a patient given nivolumab and ipilimumab in sequence. The receptor source for this set is a human donor with melanoma.

V gene TRBV7-9 combines with J gene TRBJ1-2; TRBD1 aligns across 11 bases. The trim removed 4 bases at V and 7 bases at J, leaving 11 bases unmatched. Germline values: CDR1 SEHNR, CDR2 FQNEAQ (reference sequence). This CDR3 contains 16 residues. CDR3 sequence (DNA): TGTGCCAGCAGCTCGGGGACAGGGGGTAGTAGATTTGGCTACACCTTC. This gives the protein CASSSGTGGSRFGYTF.

The CDR3 DNA follows: TGTGCCACCCCCGGGGGGGGGAACTATGGCTACACCTTC. Translating it yields CATPGGGNYGYTF. The rearrangement links TRBV6-1 to TRBJ1-2, with D possibly being TRBD1 (5 bases). Looked up from germline, CDR1 is MNHNS and CDR2 is SASEGT. The ends were cut back, 10 bases at V and 2 bases at J, with 14 bases in the middle. This CDR3 is built from 13 residues.

This clone has only a few counts. The CDR3 here is CASSLFGTGFSPTGEQYF. CDR3 DNA: TGTGCCAGCAGTTTGTTTGGGACAGGATTCTCCCCGACGGGCGAGCAGTACTTC. V usage is TRBV27 and J usage is TRBJ2-7; the match to TRBD1 covers 8 bases. The CDR3 totals 18 residues. In germline, CDR1 is MNHEY, CDR2 SMNVEV (reference sequence). With V trimmed by 3 bases and J by 6 bases, 19 bases remained unmatched.

This sequence joins TRBV9 and TRBJ2-3; the match to TRBD1 covers 8 bases. Trimming cost V 0 bases and J 1 base; bases outside gene matches: 10. From germline, CDR1 is SGDLS and CDR2 YYNGEE. The CDR3 contains 18 residues. The DNA of the CDR3 is TGTGCCAGCAGCGTAGGTTCCCCACGGGGACAGGGCACAGATACGCAGTATTTT. This gives the protein CASSVGSPRGQGTDTQYF.

The chain has TRBV7-9 and TRBJ2-1, with TRBD2 as a possible D gene (5 bases). CDR1 is SEHNR and CDR2 is FQNEAQ in the germline V gene (reference sequence). This CDR3 is built from 16 residues. Trimming pared 1 base from V and 3 bases from J, leaving 13 bases between. Here the CDR3 reads CASSLDLGLDYNEQFF. The CDR3 coding sequence is TGTGCCAGCAGCTTAGATTTAGGACTCGACTACAATGAGCAGTTCTTC.

The chain links TRBV30 to TRBJ1-6; D unresolved. Per the germline V gene, CDR1 is GTSNPN and CDR2 is SVGIG (reference sequence). The CDR3 has 14 amino acids. The germline V and J ends were trimmed by 4 bases and 7 bases, with 14 bases remaining between them. CDR3 coding DNA: TGTGCCTGGACCCTAGTCCGGCGAAATTCACCCCTCCACTTT. Translating it yields CAWTLVRRNSPLHF.

This clone has only a few counts. V gene TRBV5-1 combines with J gene TRBJ2-7; D gene unclear. Trimming shortened V by 6 bases and J by 3 bases, and 10 bases separated the two germline ends. Germline loops: CDR1 SGHRS, CDR2 YFSETQ. The CDR3 covers 12 residues. The CDR3 here is CASNPGDYEQYF. The CDR3, as DNA: TGCGCCAGCAATCCCGGAGACTACGAGCAGTACTTC. The full variable domain, completed using reference TRBV5-1 and TRBJ2-7, is KAGVTQTPRYLIKTRGQQVTLSCSPISGHRSVSWYQQTPGQGLQFLFEYFSETQRNKGNFPGRFSGRQFSNSRSEMNVSTLELGDSALYLCASNPGDYEQYFGPGTRLTVT.

In the case of this clone: Sequence at one end of the junction differs from germline and may be a read error. J is TRBJ2-7 and V is TRBV4-1; 8 positions match TRBD1. The CDR3 is 15 residues long. In germline, CDR1 is MGHRA, CDR2 YSYEKL. The chain's CDR3 is CASSQTTGGPYEQYF. The CDR3 nucleotides read TGTGCCAGCAGCCAAACAACAGGGGGACCCTACGAGCAGTACTTC.

This clone was seen just once. The chain joins TRBV6-5 to TRBJ1-2; no firm D call. The CDR3 has 15 amino acids. Germline values: CDR1 MNHEY, CDR2 SVGAGI. Trimming took off 0 bases at V and 7 bases at J, with 15 bases between the two ends. CDR3 protein: CASSYSSFGSGGYTF. The DNA of the CDR3 is TGTGCCAGCAGTTACTCGAGTTTCGGGTCGGGTGGCTACACCTTC.

The chain has TRBV6-5 and TRBJ1-1, with 9 bases matching TRBD1. Losses at the gene ends were 4 bases for V and 5 bases for J; bases not matched to a gene: 5. This CDR3 spans 14 amino acids. Germline loops: CDR1 MNHEY, CDR2 SVGAGI. CDR3 sequence: CASSLGQGLTEAFF. The CDR3 nucleotides read TGTGCCAGCAGTTTGGGACAGGGCTTGACTGAAGCTTTCTTT.

This chain links TRBV28 with TRBJ1-1; D ambiguous. Germline lookup yields CDR1 MDHEN and CDR2 SYDVKM. The germline V and J ends were trimmed by 1 base and 8 bases, with 11 bases remaining between them. The CDR3 runs 13 residues. In DNA, the CDR3 is TGTGCCAGCAGTTTATCGGTCACCAGGGAAGCTTTCTTT. Translating gives CASSLSVTREAFF. The full variable domain, its missing parts supplied by reference TRBV28 and TRBJ1-1, is DVKVTQSSRYLVKRTGEKVFLECVQDMDHENMFWYRQDPGLGLRLIYFSYDVKMKEKGDIPEGYSVSREKKERFSLILESASTNQTSMYLCASSLSVTREAFFGQGTRLTVV.

The chain employs TRBV19 and TRBJ2-3; D might be TRBD1 (5 bases). Germline loops: CDR1 LNHDA, CDR2 SQIVND (reference sequence). The CDR3 covers 15 residues. V dropped 3 bases and J dropped 0 bases, with 10 bases sitting between them. The CDR3 here is CASSIFWGSTDTQYF. The CDR3 bases are TGTGCCAGTAGTATTTTTTGGGGCAGCACAGATACGCAGTATTTT. Complete variable domain (other parts from reference TRBV19 and TRBJ2-3): DGGITQSPKYLFRKEGQNVTLSCEQNLNHDAMYWYRQDPGQGLRLIYYSQIVNDFQKGDIAEGYSVSREKKESFPLTVTSAQKNPTAFYLCASSIFWGSTDTQYFGPGTRLTVL.

The chain joins TRBV5-1 to TRBJ2-3, with 9 bases lining up with TRBD1. This CDR3 region has 16 residues. V was clipped by 0 bases and J by 6 bases; unmatched bases: 8. Germline V lookup: CDR1 SGHRS, CDR2 YFSETQ. As DNA, the CDR3 is TGCGCCAGCAGCTTGGATGGGACAGGGTCGTTGGATACGCAGTATTTT. It yields the protein CASSLDGTGSLDTQYF.

The CDR3, as DNA: TGTGCCAGCAGATGGGGGCTGGATACAGATACGCAGTATTTT. Protein sequence: CASRWGLDTDTQYF. The gene calls are TRBV11-1 and TRBJ2-3; D is perhaps TRBD1 (6 bases). CDR3 length: 14 residues. Germline CDR1 SGHAT, CDR2 FQDESV (reference sequence). The ends were cut back, 6 bases at V and 3 bases at J, with 13 bases in the middle.

J is TRBJ2-5 and V is TRBV19; TRBD2 matches at 7 bases. The closer fit of TRBJ2-7 to the DNA end suggests the J call may be wrong. Germline values: CDR1 LNHDA, CDR2 SQIVND (reference sequence). CDR3 length: 14 amino acids. Here the CDR3 DNA reads TGTGCCAGTAGTATCACCCTAGCGGCCTACGAGCAGTACTTC. Encoded protein: CASSITLAAYEQYF.

V usage is TRBV2 and J usage is TRBJ2-2; TRBD1 aligns across 9 bases. Unmatched junction bases numbered 2, after V lost 2 bases and J lost 1 base. Germline CDR1 reads SNHLY; CDR2 reads FYNNEI. The CDR3 loop spans 16 amino acids. Here the CDR3 DNA reads TGTGCCAGCAGTGAACCGGGACAGGGGAACACCGGGGAGCTGTTTTTT. As protein: CASSEPGQGNTGELFF.

This clone was found once. This chain connects TRBV6-1 to TRBJ1-1; 7 bases agree with TRBD1. Germline CDR1 MNHNS, CDR2 SASEGT. With V trimmed by 6 bases and J by 4 bases, 5 bases remained unmatched. The CDR3 runs to 13 residues. This CDR3 reads CASRKDRSTEAFF. The CDR3 DNA reads as TGTGCCAGCAGGAAGGACAGGAGCACTGAAGCTTTCTTT.